A selection of T cell receptor beta chains follows, all from one sample in a study of T-cell reconstitution after alpha-beta-depleted transplantation in children. TCRdb re-derived calls from the PCR reads in MiXCR, one entry per CDR3 protein. The sample lists about 210,000 distinct CDR3 sequences, around a sixth occurring once. Sequences were derived from PBMCs, mostly from graft donor cells, sampled 360 days after TCRalphabeta/CD19-depleted stem cell transplant. The receptors here all came from a male patient aged 2 to 10 who had a stem cell transplant for acute lymphoblastic leukemia, so the T cells may come from the graft donor. Each CDR3 is given with its conserved first and last residue. The D gene is left open where the match is weak. Clone size, where shown, is once, few, many, or a class for clones that have expanded.

CASSPTITGDTGELFF,TGTGCCAGCTCACCGACGATTACAGGGGACACCGGGGAGCTGTTTTTT,TRBD1,TRBV18,TRBJ2-2,.
CASTPPGQGAPGKYQPQHF,TGTGCCAGTACTCCTCCGGGACAGGGGGCCCCCGGAAAGTATCAGCCCCAGCATTTT,TRBD1,TRBV19,TRBJ1-5,.
CASSLRTESYEQYF,TGTGCCAGCAGTTTAAGGACGGAATCCTACGAGCAGTACTTC,.,TRBV12-3/TRBV12-4,TRBJ2-7,.
CASSYSGYVSYEQYF,TGTGCCAGCAGTTACTCCGGTTATGTATCCTACGAGCAGTACTTC,.,TRBV6-5,TRBJ2-7,few
CASSRTGGYDEQYF,TGTGCCAGCAGTAGGACAGGGGGCTACGACGAGCAGTACTTC,TRBD1,TRBV25-1,TRBJ2-7,.
CASSLSAGGSQETQYF,TGTGCCAGCAGCTTATCAGCGGGGGGATCGCAAGAGACCCAGTACTTC,TRBD2,TRBV7-3,TRBJ2-5,few
CASSFGYRLVYEQYF,TGTGCCAGCAGCTTCGGCTACCGTTTGGTCTACGAGCAGTACTTC,.,TRBV7-2,TRBJ2-7,once
CASSLELAGFNEQFF,TGTGCCAGCAGCTTAGAACTAGCGGGGTTCAATGAGCAGTTCTTC,TRBD2,TRBV11-2,TRBJ2-1,.
CASSQDRGSQETQYF,TGTGCCAGCAGCCAAGATCGCGGGTCCCAAGAGACCCAGTACTTC,.,TRBV3-1,TRBJ2-5,few
CASSLGGQGKSPLHF,TGTGCCAGCAGCCTCGGGGGACAGGGGAAATCACCCCTCCACTTT,TRBD1,TRBV4-2,TRBJ1-6,many
CASSPGLENEQFF,TGCGCCAGCAGCCCGGGACTAGAGAATGAGCAGTTCTTC,TRBD2,TRBV5-1,TRBJ2-1,few